The entry that follows covers one T cell receptor beta chain sequence. Its specificity is not known. Data came from immunoSEQ multiplex PCR; TCRdb stores just in-frame clones and leaves some out. The sample shows approximately 140,000 clones, 80% to 95% of them seen only once. The data are from a study of T cell responses to AZD1222 COVID-19 vaccine. Overall study results and limits: CD4 TCRs covered the whole spike, strongest at regions 160-218 and 743-854. Seropositive AZD1222 recipients at baseline numbered only 6 or 7.

The receptor comes from an adult who received the AZD1222 COVID-19 vaccine. The input for sequencing was peripheral blood, taken 28 days after the second AZD1222 dose.

CDR3 sequence: CASSQDGENSGANVLTF. The CDR3 DNA sequence: TGCGCCAGCAGCCAAGATGGGGAGAACTCTGGGGCCAACGTCCTGACTTTC. The genes are TRBV4-3 and TRBJ2-6, with a possible D match to TRBD2 (5 bases). The CDR3 has 17 amino acids. Deletions cut 0 bases from V and 0 bases from J, with 9 bases between. Germline assignment: CDR1 LGHNA and CDR2 YSLEER.